This is a list of T cell receptor beta chains from one sample in a study of T cells in Graves' hyperthyroidism and ophthalmopathy. From the multiplex PCR reads, TCRdb called clonotypes with MiXCR, one entry per CDR3 protein. The sample includes over 550,000 distinct CDR3 sequences, 15% to 20% of them seen just once. Sequencing was done on a sample of blood. These receptors all come from a woman under 30 with Graves' hyperthyroidism. Both conserved end residues are part of each CDR3.

CDR3aa | j_gene | v_gene | len
CSARDLDGGIGEQFF | TRBJ2-1 | TRBV20-1 | 15
CASSPGTGIGTDTQYF | TRBJ2-3 | TRBV18 | 16
CASSEQGPFSGANVLTF | TRBJ2-6 | TRBV12-3/TRBV12-4 | 17
CASSFGSPGNQPQHF | TRBJ1-5 | TRBV28 | 15
CASSYEGGLRNTGELFF | TRBJ2-2 | TRBV6-6 | 17
CASRKTGLSEKLFF | TRBJ1-4 | TRBV12-3/TRBV12-4 | 14
CASSRPTSGEETQYF | TRBJ2-5 | TRBV6-2/TRBV6-3 | 15
CSARPMTYYTDTQYF | TRBJ2-3 | TRBV20-1 | 15
CASSPGLAGELFF | TRBJ2-2 | TRBV12-3/TRBV12-4 | 13
CSARERGLGSPLHF | TRBJ1-6 | TRBV20-1 | 14
CASSFLANEQFF | TRBJ2-1 | TRBV11-3 | 12
CASSDRTGTYEQYF | TRBJ2-7 | TRBV6-1 | 14
CASSLEVPGNSGNTIYF | TRBJ1-3 | TRBV5-1 | 17
CSVVRGRSTEAFF | TRBJ1-1 | TRBV29-1 | 13
CASSPPWGEKLFF | TRBJ1-4 | TRBV7-9 | 13
CASSQDLMQSVPYEQYF | TRBJ2-7 | TRBV4-3 | 17
CSARLPGRRTYEQYF | TRBJ2-7 | TRBV20-1 | 15
CASSPGQGVMYEQYF | TRBJ2-7 | TRBV27 | 15
CASSLESGGVGETQYF | TRBJ2-5 | TRBV11-3 | 16
CASSRRGRGAYEQYF | TRBJ2-7 | TRBV12-3/TRBV12-4 | 15
CASSLVPNTGELFF | TRBJ2-2 | TRBV27 | 14
CAWSTSRRGHRGSNQPQHF | TRBJ1-5 | TRBV30 | 19
CASITSRQGLTPLHF | TRBJ1-6 | TRBV5-6 | 15
CSAQQGVDQPQHF | TRBJ1-5 | TRBV20-1 | 13
CASSPTKRGLAEHASTDTQYF | TRBJ2-3 | TRBV4-1 | 21
CASREMADSSEKLFF | TRBJ1-4 | TRBV2 | 15
CSARVGGRPYEQYF | TRBJ2-7 | TRBV20-1 | 14
CASSFGVTNTGELFF | TRBJ2-2 | TRBV27 | 15
CASSEHLTDLPQPQHF | TRBJ1-5 | TRBV12-3/TRBV12-4 | 16
CASSMARTGFYEQYF | TRBJ2-7 | TRBV7-2 | 15
CASSTSGTGELFF | TRBJ2-2 | TRBV10-2 | 13
CASSLNRGTAFF | TRBJ1-1 | TRBV5-5 | 12
CASSDLRTPWTTDTQYF | TRBJ2-3 | TRBV2 | 17
CASSFTGGPRSTDTQYF | TRBJ2-3 | TRBV7-3 | 17
CSARGATSGRTYEQYF | TRBJ2-7 | TRBV20-1 | 16
CASSLLAEGDTQYF | TRBJ2-3 | TRBV7-3 | 14
CASSLVGPAETQYF | TRBJ2-5 | TRBV28 | 14
CSTGLAGAGEQYF | TRBJ2-7 | TRBV29-1 | 13
CSVPRGVRAYEQYF | TRBJ2-7 | TRBV20-1 | 14
CASSVRTGMAGTDTQYF | TRBJ2-3 | TRBV9 | 17
CASSPTGSNYNEQFF | TRBJ2-1 | TRBV3-1 | 15